This T cell receptor (beta chain) emerged from a study of somatic mutations in cytotoxic T cells in rheumatoid arthritis. Study-wide background: Right after diagnosis, and before any treatment had started, patient peripheral blood (about 33 ml EDTA) was drawn.

Study-level results: Patients with rheumatoid arthritis showed a slight underrepresentation of TRBV07, a finding that was never subjected to any adjustment for multiple comparisons. No significant CD8+ T-cell clonality difference was found between rheumatoid arthritis patients and age-matched controls. The authors did not know the antigen targets of the expanded CD8+ clones.

Data came from immunoSEQ multiplex PCR; TCRdb stores just in-frame clones and leaves some out. Among roughly 23,000 clones listed, about four fifths were seen once. Germline-derived CDR1 and CDR2 are LGHNA and YSLEER. Trimming took 0 bases from V and 12 from J, leaving 26 bases between them. CDR3 length equals 18 residues. This clone was seen a single time. What it recognizes is unknown. The sequenced sample consisted of CD8+ T cells sorted from blood. The TCR originated in an adult with rheumatoid arthritis. The chain links TRBV4-3 to TRBJ1-4, with a tentative D call TRBD1 (5 bases). The CDR3 spells CASSQEYLRGTPMGELFF. The CDR3 DNA is TGCGCCAGCAGCCAAGAGTATCTCCGGGGGACCCCCATGGGAGAACTGTTTTTT.